The 14 T cell receptor beta chains given below trace back to one sample, sequenced in a study of T-cell memory formation after mild COVID-19. TCRdb processed the 5' RACE reads anew with MiXCR; each CDR3 protein has one entry. The table lists hundreds of thousands of distinct CDR3 sequences, roughly 15% of them singletons. Sequencing was carried out using PBMCs or a T cell subset sorted from them (not recorded which). All receptors derive from a young man who had mild COVID-19 (a few samples of this study predate the infection). Cell type and time point are not known.

The chain couples TRBV12-3 or TRBV12-4 to TRBJ1-5; no firm D call. The CDR3 loop spans 15 amino acids. V was trimmed by 3 bases and J by 2 bases, leaving 11 bases between them. The CDR3 nucleotides are TGTGCCAGCAGTTTGGAGGGATCTCGCAATCAGCCCCAGCATTTT. Translated: CASSLEGSRNQPQHF.

The gene calls are TRBV11-2 and TRBJ1-4; D remains ambiguous. Trimming stripped 5 bases from V and 2 bases from J, with 3 bases between. CDR3 length equals 12 residues. CDR1 and CDR2 (germline): SGHAT, FQNNGV. The CDR3 reads CASSETNEKLFF. CDR3 nucleotides: TGTGCCAGCAGCGAGACTAATGAAAAACTGTTTTTT.

This sequence joins TRBV5-1 and TRBJ2-2; TRBD1 agrees at 9 bases. CDR1 and CDR2 from the germline V gene are SGHRS and YFSETQ. Losses at the gene ends were 3 bases for V and 4 bases for J; bases not matched to a gene: 4. The CDR3 is 15 amino acids. CDR3 in amino acids: CASSSGQGATGELFF. DNA of the CDR3: TGCGCCAGCAGCTCGGGACAGGGAGCCACCGGGGAGCTGTTTTTT.

The rearrangement uses TRBV7-3 and TRBJ2-7, with a possible D match to TRBD1 (6 bases). V lost 5 bases, J lost 0 bases, and 14 bases lay in between. The germline gives CDR1 SGHTA, CDR2 FQGTGA. The CDR3 is 15 residues long. In nucleotides, the CDR3 is TGTGCCAGCAGCCGCAGGGGCCGACCCTCCTACGAGCAGTACTTC. It encodes CASSRRGRPSYEQYF.

The chain carries TRBV7-6 and TRBJ2-2; 12 bases agree with TRBD2. The CDR3 loop spans 17 amino acids. Looked up from germline, CDR1 is SGHVS and CDR2 is FNYEAQ. Unmatched junction bases numbered 4, after V lost 1 base and J lost 4 bases. The CDR3 DNA is TGTGCCAGCAGCTTAGAATCTAGCGGGGGGGCCACCGGGGAGCTGTTTTTT. This sequence encodes CASSLESSGGATGELFF.

Only a few counts were recorded for this clonotype. The V call is TRBV2, the J call TRBJ2-3; D is uncertain. Germline CDR1 and CDR2: SNHLY and FYNNEI. V was shortened by 4 bases and J by 0 bases, with 8 bases between the two germline ends. The length of the CDR3 is 14 residues. CDR3 sequence (DNA): TGTGCCAGCAGTGGCGTCGGCAGCACAGATACGCAGTATTTT. It codes for CASSGVGSTDTQYF.

This rearrangement joins TRBV5-1 to TRBJ1-2, with D uncertain. The CDR3 sequence is 14 residues long. Trimming shortened V by 0 bases and J by 4 bases, and 10 bases separated the two germline ends. Germline V gives CDR1 SGHRS, CDR2 YFSETQ. Here the CDR3 reads CASSLDPGSYGYTF. CDR3 DNA sequence: TGCGCCAGCAGCTTGGATCCGGGATCCTATGGCTACACCTTC. Supplemented by reference TRBV5-1 and TRBJ1-2, the full variable domain reads KAGVTQTPRYLIKTRGQQVTLSCSPISGHRSVSWYQQTPGQGLQFLFEYFSETQRNKGNFPGRFSGRQFSNSRSEMNVSTLELGDSALYLCASSLDPGSYGYTFGSGTRLTVV.

This clonotype appeared a few times. DNA of the CDR3: TGCAGCGTTGGCCGAAGGGGTTACAATGAGCAGTTCTTC. Protein sequence: CSVGRRGYNEQFF. The rearrangement uses TRBV29-1 and TRBJ2-1; D is possibly TRBD1 (5 bases). Trimming removed 4 bases from V and 4 bases from J, with 11 bases in between. The germline gives CDR1 SQVTM, CDR2 ANQGSEA. The CDR3 consists of 13 residues.

This clonotype was seen ten or more times. The chain has TRBV5-1 and TRBJ2-2; possibly TRBD2 for D (5 bases). Germline V gene sequence: CDR1 SGHRS, CDR2 YFSETQ. This CDR3 comprises 12 residues. Trimming left V 5 bases short and J 6 bases short, with 8 bases between. The CDR3 loop is CASRAGAGELFF. The CDR3 nucleotides read TGCGCCAGCAGGGCCGGGGCCGGGGAGCTGTTTTTT.

This clonotype has only a few counts. The chain has TRBV5-1 and TRBJ1-2, with D unclear. Trimming removed 0 bases at V and 4 bases at J, with 13 bases between. Germline V lookup: CDR1 SGHRS, CDR2 YFSETQ. This CDR3 contains 15 residues. CDR3 bases: TGCGCCAGCAGCTTGGAAACGGGGAACCTCTATGGCTACACCTTC. Translating gives CASSLETGNLYGYTF.

The V gene is TRBV4-1, the J gene TRBJ2-1, with a weak D call TRBD1 (6 bases). From germline, CDR1 is MGHRA and CDR2 YSYEKL. The CDR3 runs 13 residues. Trimming stripped 3 bases from V and 9 bases from J, with 12 bases between. The CDR3 protein is CASSHPGDPEQFF. The CDR3 DNA sequence: TGCGCCAGCAGCCACCCAGGGGACCCTGAGCAGTTCTTC.

Only a few counts were recorded for this clonotype. An end of the junction does not agree with germline; a read error may underlie this. J is TRBJ1-2 and V is TRBV4-1, with 7 bases identical to TRBD1. CDR3 length: 12 amino acids. Per germline, CDR1 MGHRA and CDR2 YSYEKL. CDR3 sequence (DNA): TGCGCCAGCAGCCACAAGTGGGGACAGCCCCTCTTC. It encodes CASSHKWGQPLF.

This clonotype was found a few times. The rearrangement links TRBV20-1 to TRBJ1-4; 7 nucleotides line up with TRBD1. The CDR3 extends over 15 amino acids. Trimming cost V 3 bases and J 7 bases; bases outside gene matches: 11. Germline lookup yields CDR1 DFQATT and CDR2 SNEGSKA (reference sequence). The CDR3 loop is CSAREHRGGSEKLFF. Here the CDR3 DNA reads TGCAGTGCTAGGGAACACAGGGGCGGGAGTGAAAAACTGTTTTTT.

This clonotype was detected only a few times. The chain uses TRBV7-8 and TRBJ2-2; D possibly corresponds to TRBD1 (9 bases). Germline values: CDR1 SGHVS, CDR2 FQNEAQ. The CDR3 length is 17 residues. Deletions cut 5 bases from V and 1 base from J, with 17 bases between. CDR3 DNA sequence: TGTGCCAGCAGCCCCCGGGGGGGACAGGGGAACACCGGGGAGCTGTTTTTT. As protein: CASSPRGGQGNTGELFF.